This TCR delta chain originates from a study of Vγ9Vδ2 T cells in congenital toxoplasmosis listed by TCRdb under 2021. For the study in its entirety: To diagnose congenital toxoplasmosis, IgG, IgM and IgA serology, Western blot and an in-house interferon-gamma release assay were used. In this study, researchers looked at the gamma and delta chain CDR3 repertoires of sorted blood gammadelta T cells, comparing infants congenitally infected with T. gondii against uninfected infants. Infant repertoires were sequenced at 2 months after birth and at 1 year of age. At 2 months, TCR sequencing included roughly 5 infected and around ten uninfected infants, while at 1 year the sequenced group was 3 infected and 4 uninfected infants. What the authors observed across the whole study: High prevalence of a public TRGV9 clonotype was observed in both infected and uninfected infants. Two months was the earliest age with enough suitable sample material for TCR repertoire analysis, so newborn repertoires were not sequenced. Compared with uninfected infants, infected infants at 2 months appeared to have fewer N additions in their TRGV9 and TRDV2 CDR3s, and this was especially true for TRDV2-TRDJ1 sequences. Germline-encoded fetal-type TRDV2 CDR3 sequences seemed more prevalent in infected than uninfected approximately 2-month-old infants, suggesting an in utero expansion footprint. At 1 year of age, repertoire differences between infected and uninfected infants were less clear than at 2 months.

Taken from cysteine to phenylalanine, the CDR3 has 23 residues. The sequence is cut down to CDR3 DNA, 69 bases in frame from base 1. Trimming takes 9 bases off V and 0 bases off J; junction bases not matched to a gene: 35. For CDR1 and CDR2, the germline V gene lists TSESDYY and QEAYKQQN. With regard to this clone: The clone's antigen remains unknown. This likely stems from a read error, as it lies one base from a far larger clone.

Template-switch reverse transcription with SuperScript II was used to generate cDNA, with TRGC- and TRDC-specific primers combined in a single tube. The TRGC primer was designed so that it binds both the TRGC1 and the TRGC2 constant genes. The KAPA Real-Time Library Amplification Kit was used for TRG and TRD amplification, and AMPure XP bead purification was performed between steps. Index PCR with the Nextera XT Index Kit was used to attach the Illumina sequencing adapters. Sequencing of TRG and TRD amplicons was performed on an Illumina MiSeq with the V2 300 kit, and 150 bp paired-end reads were generated. The published analysis was carried out like this. Before any further analysis, FastQC version 0.11.8 was used to check read quality. Reads were mapped to GenBank TRG or TRD reference genes, and MiXCR version 3.0.3 was used to assemble CDR3 sequences. Default MiXCR settings were kept, except that 3 rather than 5 consecutive nucleotides were used to assemble TRDD gene segments. N additions, CDR3 length, J segment length and clonotype sharing between samples were calculated with VDJtools version 1.2.1. Out-of-frame CDR3 sequences and those containing stop codons were excluded from analysis. The overlap of infant repertoires with previously published Vgamma9Vdelta2 repertoires from fetal, cord blood and adult blood was compared. The public reads were reprocessed by TCRdb using CATT, and rows of matching DNA were later combined. The authors' filters were not applied to this entry. The sample table lists 350 to 450 delta-chain clones, more than 13% of them with a count of one. In total, the top ten clones hold around 63% of the sample.

Mothers of both infected and uninfected infants received the same treatment, using spiramycin and/or pyrimethamine plus sulfadiazine plus folinic acid. Every infant, whether infected or uninfected, was delivered at term after more than 37 weeks of gestation. About 0.98 mL of blood was turned into PBMCs through Lymphoprep gradient centrifugation, and the PBMCs were then cryopreserved in liquid nitrogen and sent to Belgium. Thawed PBMCs were labeled with Zombie NIR viability dye and stained with CD3, TCR gammadelta, Vgamma9 and Vdelta2 antibodies. Sorting of CD3+ TCRgammadelta+ T cells was performed on a FACSAria III, reaching a mean purity of roughly 98%. For each sample, RNA was extracted from 8,000 to 10,000 sorted gammadelta T cells with the RNeasy Micro Kit. Infants were born to mothers enrolled with primary T. gondii infection during pregnancy. The infants' peripheral blood was drawn at an outpatient microbiology and virology center located in Pavia, Italy.

The receptor was derived from a child under 10 years old born to a mother with Toxoplasma gondii infection during pregnancy, either congenitally infected or uninfected (not recorded which). The sequence links TRAV38-2/DV8 to TRDJ1, with 7 bases aligning to TRDD3. The sequencing input was gamma-delta T cells from blood. The DNA reads TGTGCTTTCATGAAGCATGTCCGGACGGGGGATTTGTACTGGGGACTGTACACCGATAAACTCATCTTT. Translated, it gives CAFMKHVRTGDLYWGLYTDKLIF.